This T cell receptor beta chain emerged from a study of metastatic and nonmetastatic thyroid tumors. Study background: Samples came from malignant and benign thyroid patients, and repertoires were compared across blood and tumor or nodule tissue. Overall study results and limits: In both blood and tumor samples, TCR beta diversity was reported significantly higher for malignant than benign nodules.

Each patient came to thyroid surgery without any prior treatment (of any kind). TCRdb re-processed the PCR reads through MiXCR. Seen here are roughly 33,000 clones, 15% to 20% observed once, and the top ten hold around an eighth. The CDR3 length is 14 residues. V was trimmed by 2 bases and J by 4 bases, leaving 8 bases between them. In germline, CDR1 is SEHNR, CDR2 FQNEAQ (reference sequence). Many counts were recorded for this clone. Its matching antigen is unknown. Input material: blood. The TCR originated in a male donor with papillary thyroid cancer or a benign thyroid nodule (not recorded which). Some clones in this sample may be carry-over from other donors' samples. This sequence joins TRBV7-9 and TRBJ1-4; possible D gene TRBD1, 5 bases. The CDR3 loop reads CASSLRQSNEKLFF. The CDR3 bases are TGTGCCAGCAGCTTAAGACAGAGTAATGAAAAACTGTTTTTT. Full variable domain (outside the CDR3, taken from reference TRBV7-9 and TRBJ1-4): DTGVSQNPRHKITKRGQNVTFRCDPISEHNRLYWYRQTLGQGPEFLTYFQNEAQLEKSRLLSDRFSAERPKGSFSTLEIQRTEQGDSAMYLCASSLRQSNEKLFFGSGTQLSVL.